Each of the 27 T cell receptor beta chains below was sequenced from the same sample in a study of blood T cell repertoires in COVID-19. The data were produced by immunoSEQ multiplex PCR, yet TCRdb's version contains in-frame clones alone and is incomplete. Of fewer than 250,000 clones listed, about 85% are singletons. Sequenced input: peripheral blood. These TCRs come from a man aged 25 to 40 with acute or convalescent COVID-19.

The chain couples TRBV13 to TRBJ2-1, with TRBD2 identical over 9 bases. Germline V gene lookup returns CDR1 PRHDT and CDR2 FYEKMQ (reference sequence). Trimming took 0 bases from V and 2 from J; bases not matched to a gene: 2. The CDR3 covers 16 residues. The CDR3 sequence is CASSLGGGRAYNEQFF. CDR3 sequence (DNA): TGTGCCAGCAGCTTAGGTGGCGGGAGGGCCTACAATGAGCAGTTCTTC.

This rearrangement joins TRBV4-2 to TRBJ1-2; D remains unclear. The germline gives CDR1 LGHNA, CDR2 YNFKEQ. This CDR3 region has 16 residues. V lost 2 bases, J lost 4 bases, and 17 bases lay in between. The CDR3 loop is CASSQLTVGDRYGYTF. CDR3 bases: TGTGCCAGCAGCCAATTGACCGTGGGAGATCGCTATGGCTACACCTTC.

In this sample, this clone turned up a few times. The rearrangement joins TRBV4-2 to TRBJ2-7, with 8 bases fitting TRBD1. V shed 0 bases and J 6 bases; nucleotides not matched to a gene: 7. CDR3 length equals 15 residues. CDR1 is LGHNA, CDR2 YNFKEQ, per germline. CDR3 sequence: CASSQERRTGREQYF. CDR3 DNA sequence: TGTGCCAGCAGCCAAGAACGGAGGACAGGGCGCGAGCAGTACTTC.

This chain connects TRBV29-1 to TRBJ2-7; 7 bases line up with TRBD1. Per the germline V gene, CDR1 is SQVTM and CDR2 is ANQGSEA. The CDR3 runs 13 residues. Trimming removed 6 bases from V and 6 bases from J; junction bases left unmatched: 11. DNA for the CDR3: TGCAGCGTGGTCATTTTCCGGGACAGCGAGCAGTACTTC. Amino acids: CSVVIFRDSEQYF.

This chain's CDR3 is CASHGAGAGGYTF. CDR3 coding DNA: TGTGCCAGCCATGGGGCAGGGGCTGGGGGCTACACCTTC. V usage is TRBV28 and J usage is TRBJ1-2; a possible D gene is TRBD1 (6 bases). With 8 bases removed from V and 8 bases from J, the gap between germline ends came to 18 bases. The germline V gene encodes CDR1 MDHEN and CDR2 SYDVKM. CDR3 length equals 13 residues.

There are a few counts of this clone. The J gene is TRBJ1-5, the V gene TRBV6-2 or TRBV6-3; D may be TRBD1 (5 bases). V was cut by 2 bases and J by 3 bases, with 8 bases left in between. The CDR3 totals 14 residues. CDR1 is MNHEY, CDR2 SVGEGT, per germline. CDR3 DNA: TGTGCCAGCAGTTACGGGGGGATCAATCAGCCCCAGCATTTT. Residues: CASSYGGINQPQHF.

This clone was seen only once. CDR3: CASSIQGAIDYGYTF. The DNA for the CDR3 is TGTGCCAGTAGTATACAGGGGGCGATCGACTATGGCTACACCTTC. The chain employs TRBV19 and TRBJ1-2; 8 nucleotides agree with TRBD1. J lost 3 bases, V lost 2 bases, and 5 bases had no gene match. This CDR3 is built from 15 residues. The germline V gene has CDR1 LNHDA and CDR2 SQIVND (reference sequence). The entire variable domain, with the rest obtained from reference TRBV19 and TRBJ1-2, is as follows: DGGITQSPKYLFRKEGQNVTLSCEQNLNHDAMYWYRQDPGQGLRLIYYSQIVNDFQKGDIAEGYSVSREKKESFPLTVTSAQKNPTAFYLCASSIQGAIDYGYTFGSGTRLTVV.

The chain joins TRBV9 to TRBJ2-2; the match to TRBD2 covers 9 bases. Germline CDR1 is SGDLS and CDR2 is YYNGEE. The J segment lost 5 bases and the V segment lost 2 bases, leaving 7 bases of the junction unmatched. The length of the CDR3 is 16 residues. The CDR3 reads CASSVHAGGQTGELFF. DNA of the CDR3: TGTGCCAGCAGCGTTCACGCGGGAGGGCAGACCGGGGAGCTGTTTTTT.

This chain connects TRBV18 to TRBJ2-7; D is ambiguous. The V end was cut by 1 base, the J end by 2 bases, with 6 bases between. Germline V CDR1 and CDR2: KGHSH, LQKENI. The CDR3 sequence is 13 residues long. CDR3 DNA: TGTGCCAGCTCACCACGGCCTCCCTACGAGCAGTACTTC. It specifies CASSPRPPYEQYF.

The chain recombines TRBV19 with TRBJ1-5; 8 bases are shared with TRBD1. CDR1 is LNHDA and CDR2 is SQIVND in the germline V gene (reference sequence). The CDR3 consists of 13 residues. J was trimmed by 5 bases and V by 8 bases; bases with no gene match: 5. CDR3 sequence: CASADRVDQPQHF. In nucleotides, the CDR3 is TGTGCCAGTGCGGACAGGGTGGATCAGCCCCAGCATTTT.

In DNA form, the CDR3 reads TGTGCCAGCATAAGGGCAGGGGGTCCCTATGGCTACACCTTC. It codes for CASIRAGGPYGYTF. The rearrangement joins TRBV28 to TRBJ1-2; 7 nucleotides match TRBD1. The germline V gene has CDR1 MDHEN and CDR2 SYDVKM. Unmatched junction bases numbered 9, after V lost 7 bases and J lost 4 bases. This CDR3 has 14 amino acids.

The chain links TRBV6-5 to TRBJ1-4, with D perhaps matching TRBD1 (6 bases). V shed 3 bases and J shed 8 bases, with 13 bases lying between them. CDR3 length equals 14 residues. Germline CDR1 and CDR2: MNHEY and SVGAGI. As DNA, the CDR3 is TGTGCCAGCAGTTATACCAGGGGTCGAGAAAAACTGTTTTTT. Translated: CASSYTRGREKLFF.

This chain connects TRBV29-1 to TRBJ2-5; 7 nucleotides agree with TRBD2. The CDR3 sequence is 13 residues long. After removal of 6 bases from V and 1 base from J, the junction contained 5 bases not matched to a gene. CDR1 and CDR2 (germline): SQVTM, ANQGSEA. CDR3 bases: TGCAGCGTCGCCCCGGGAGGCCAAGAGACCCAGTACTTC. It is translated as CSVAPGGQETQYF.

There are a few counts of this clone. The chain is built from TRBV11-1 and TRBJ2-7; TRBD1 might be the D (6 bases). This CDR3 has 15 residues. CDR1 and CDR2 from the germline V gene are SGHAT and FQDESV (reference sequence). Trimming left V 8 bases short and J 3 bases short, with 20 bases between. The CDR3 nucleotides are TGTGCCAGCGGATTATGGACAGTGGGAGACTACGAGCAGTACTTC. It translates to CASGLWTVGDYEQYF. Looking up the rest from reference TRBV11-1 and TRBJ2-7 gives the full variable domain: EAEVAQSPRYKITEKSQAVAFWCDPISGHATLYWYRQILGQGPELLVQFQDESVVDDSQLPKDRFSAERLKGVDSTLKIQPAELGDSAMYLCASGLWTVGDYEQYFGPGTRLTVT.

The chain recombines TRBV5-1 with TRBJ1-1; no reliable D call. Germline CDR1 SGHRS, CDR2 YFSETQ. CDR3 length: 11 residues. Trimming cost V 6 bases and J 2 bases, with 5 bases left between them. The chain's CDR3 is CASTQNTEAFF. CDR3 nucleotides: TGCGCCAGCACCCAAAACACTGAAGCTTTCTTT.

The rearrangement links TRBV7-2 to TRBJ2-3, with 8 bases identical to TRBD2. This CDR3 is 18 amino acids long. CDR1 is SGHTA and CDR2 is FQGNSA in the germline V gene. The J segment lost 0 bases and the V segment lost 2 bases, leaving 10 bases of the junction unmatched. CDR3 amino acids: CASSLYPPTSVSTDTQYF. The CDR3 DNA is TGTGCCAGCAGCTTATATCCCCCGACTAGCGTTAGCACAGATACGCAGTATTTT.

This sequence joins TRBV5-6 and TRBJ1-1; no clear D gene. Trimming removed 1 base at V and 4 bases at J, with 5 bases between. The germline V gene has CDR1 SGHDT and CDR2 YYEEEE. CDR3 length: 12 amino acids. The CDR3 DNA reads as TGTGCCAGCAGCTTGATCGGCACTGAAGCTTTCTTT. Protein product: CASSLIGTEAFF.

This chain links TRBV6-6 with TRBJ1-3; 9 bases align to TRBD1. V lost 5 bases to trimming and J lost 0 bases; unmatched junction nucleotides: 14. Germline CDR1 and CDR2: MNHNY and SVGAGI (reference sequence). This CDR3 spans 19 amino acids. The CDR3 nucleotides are TGTGCCAGCAGTCTATTTTCTTGGGACAGGGACCACTCTGGAAACACCATATATTTT. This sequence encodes CASSLFSWDRDHSGNTIYF.

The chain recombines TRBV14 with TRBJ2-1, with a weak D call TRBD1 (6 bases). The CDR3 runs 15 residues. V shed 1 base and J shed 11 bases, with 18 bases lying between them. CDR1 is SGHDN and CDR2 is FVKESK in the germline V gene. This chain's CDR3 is CASSQVQGVGNKQFF. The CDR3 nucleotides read TGTGCCAGCAGCCAAGTACAGGGAGTCGGGAATAAGCAGTTCTTC.

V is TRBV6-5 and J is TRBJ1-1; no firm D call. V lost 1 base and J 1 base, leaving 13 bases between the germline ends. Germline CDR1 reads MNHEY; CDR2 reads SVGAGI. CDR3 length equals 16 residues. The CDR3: CASSYLPSVKNTEAFF. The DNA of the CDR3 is TGTGCCAGCAGTTACTTGCCTAGCGTGAAGAACACTGAAGCTTTCTTT.

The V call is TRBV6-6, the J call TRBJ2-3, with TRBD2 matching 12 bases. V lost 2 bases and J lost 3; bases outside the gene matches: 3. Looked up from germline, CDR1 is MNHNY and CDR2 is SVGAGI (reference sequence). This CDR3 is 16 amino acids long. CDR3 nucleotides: TGTGCCAGCAGTTACGGACTAGCGGGGAGTACAGATACGCAGTATTTT. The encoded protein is CASSYGLAGSTDTQYF.

CDR3 nucleotides: TGTGCCAGCAGTCCGACGGGGTTGAACACTGAAGCTTTCTTT. Its protein product is CASSPTGLNTEAFF. The V call is TRBV6-6, the J call TRBJ1-1, with unresolved D. Germline assignment: CDR1 MNHNY and CDR2 SVGAGI (reference sequence). V lost 5 bases and J lost 0, with 10 bases in between. The CDR3 consists of 14 residues.

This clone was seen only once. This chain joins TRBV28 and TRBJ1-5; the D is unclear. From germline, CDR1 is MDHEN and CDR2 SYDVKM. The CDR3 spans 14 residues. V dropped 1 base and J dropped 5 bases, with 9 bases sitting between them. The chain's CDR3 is CASSLLGGYQPQHF. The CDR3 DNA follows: TGTGCCAGCAGTTTATTGGGCGGGTATCAGCCCCAGCATTTT.

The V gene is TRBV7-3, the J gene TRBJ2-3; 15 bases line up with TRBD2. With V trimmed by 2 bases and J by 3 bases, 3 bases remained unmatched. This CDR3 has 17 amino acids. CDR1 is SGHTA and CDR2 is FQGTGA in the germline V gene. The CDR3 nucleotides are TGTGCCAGCAGCTTAGTAGGGACTAGCGGGAGGACAGATACGCAGTATTTT. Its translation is CASSLVGTSGRTDTQYF. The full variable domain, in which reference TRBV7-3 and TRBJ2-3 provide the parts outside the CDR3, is GAGVSQTPSNKVTEKGKYVELRCDPISGHTALYWYRQSLGQGPEFLIYFQGTGAADDSGLPNDRFFAVRPEGSVSTLKIQRTERGDSAVYLCASSLVGTSGRTDTQYFGPGTRLTVL.

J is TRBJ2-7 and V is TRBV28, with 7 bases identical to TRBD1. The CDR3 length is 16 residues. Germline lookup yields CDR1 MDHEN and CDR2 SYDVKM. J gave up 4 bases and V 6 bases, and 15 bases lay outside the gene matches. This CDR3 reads CASSPWGQGQLYEQYF. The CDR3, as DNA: TGTGCCAGCAGCCCCTGGGGTCAGGGACAGTTATACGAGCAGTACTTC.

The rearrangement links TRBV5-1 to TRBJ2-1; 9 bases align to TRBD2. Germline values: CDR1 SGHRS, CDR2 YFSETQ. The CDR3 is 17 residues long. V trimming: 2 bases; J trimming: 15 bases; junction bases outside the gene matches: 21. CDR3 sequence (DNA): TGCGCCAGCAGCTTCCGTAGCGGGAGCGGTTCTACCGGCCGTTCGTTCTTC. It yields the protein CASSFRSGSGSTGRSFF.

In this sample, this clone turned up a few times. This chain's CDR3 is CASSPRLAGNTGELFF. CDR3 coding DNA: TGCGCCAGCAGCCCGAGACTAGCGGGGAACACCGGGGAGCTGTTTTTT. The rearrangement uses TRBV5-1 and TRBJ2-2, with 10 bases aligning to TRBD2. In germline, CDR1 is SGHRS, CDR2 YFSETQ. The CDR3 consists of 16 residues. With V trimmed by 4 bases and J by 1 base, 4 bases remained unmatched. Using reference TRBV5-1 and TRBJ2-2 for the parts outside the CDR3, the full variable domain is KAGVTQTPRYLIKTRGQQVTLSCSPISGHRSVSWYQQTPGQGLQFLFEYFSETQRNKGNFPGRFSGRQFSNSRSEMNVSTLELGDSALYLCASSPRLAGNTGELFFGEGSRLTVL.